Below, 30 T cell receptor beta chains from the same sample are listed, as sequenced in a study of glioma-infiltrating T cells. TCR alpha and beta CDR3 regions were amplified from RNA using iRepertoire nested multiplex PCR. TCRdb reanalysed the multiplex PCR reads using MiXCR and keeps one entry per CDR3 protein. In the table there are more than 90,000 distinct CDR3 sequences, roughly 40% of which are singletons. The sequenced sample consisted of glioma tissue, nonneoplastic brain tissue, or PBMCs (not recorded which). These receptors originate from a human donor with low-grade glioma or glioblastoma, undergoing nonglioma brain surgery, or in good health (not recorded which).

This chain links TRBV29-1 with TRBJ1-1; no reliable D call. The V end was cut by 1 base, the J end by 0 bases, with 9 bases between. This CDR3 spans 14 amino acids. Per germline, CDR1 SQVTM and CDR2 ANQGSEA. As DNA, the CDR3 is TGCAGCGTTGAAGCCCCGTTTTTGAACACTGAAGCTTTCTTT. Amino acid sequence: CSVEAPFLNTEAFF.

Points on this clonotype: Just one base apart from a much larger clone, this may be a read error. This chain links TRBV29-1 with TRBJ1-4; possible D gene TRBD1, 6 bases. Trimming took 0 bases from V and 7 from J, leaving 15 bases between them. The CDR3 spans 15 residues. Germline CDR1 is SQVTM and CDR2 is ANQGSEA. This CDR3 reads CSVEDLAGAGEKLFF. CDR3 in DNA: TGCAGCGTTGAAGACTTGGCAGGGGCGGGTGAAAAACTGTTTTTT. The whole variable domain, filled in from reference TRBV29-1 and TRBJ1-4, reads SAVISQKPSRDICQRGTSLTIQCQVDSQVTMMFWYRQQPGQSLTLIATANQGSEATYESGFVIDKFPISRPNLTFSTLTVSNMSPEDSSIYLCSVEDLAGAGEKLFFGSGTQLSVL.

This clonotype appeared many times. This chain joins TRBV5-1 and TRBJ2-1; a weak D match, TRBD1 (6 bases). Germline values: CDR1 SGHRS, CDR2 YFSETQ. Trimming removed 4 bases from V and 6 bases from J, with 14 bases in between. This CDR3 has 14 residues. CDR3 loop: CASSQRDNLNEQFF. CDR3 nucleotide sequence: TGCGCCAGCAGCCAACGGGACAATCTCAATGAGCAGTTCTTC.

This clonotype was seen many times. CDR3 protein: CSARDYGGTDTQYF. The CDR3 DNA sequence: TGCAGTGCTAGAGATTACGGGGGGACAGATACGCAGTATTTT. The chain has TRBV20-1 and TRBJ2-3; 7 bases are shared with TRBD2. The CDR3 covers 14 residues. From germline, CDR1 is DFQATT and CDR2 SNEGSKA (reference sequence). The V segment lost 0 bases and the J segment 3 bases; nucleotides outside the gene matches: 3.

This clonotype was counted at least ten times. A much larger clone differs by one base, so this may be a read error. The chain combines TRBV28 with TRBJ1-6, with 7 bases aligning to TRBD1. Germline V lookup: CDR1 MDHEN, CDR2 SYDVKM. The ends lost 5 bases at V and 11 bases at J; junction bases unmatched: 12. The CDR3 extends over 15 amino acids. The CDR3 loop reads CASSPRTGTTPPLHF. The CDR3 region has the DNA TGTGCCAGCAGTCCCCGGACAGGAACAACTCCACCCCTCCACTTT. Variable domain in full (rest from reference TRBV28 and TRBJ1-6): DVKVTQSSRYLVKRTGEKVFLECVQDMDHENMFWYRQDPGLGLRLIYFSYDVKMKEKGDIPEGYSVSREKKERFSLILESASTNQTSMYLCASSPRTGTTPPLHFGNGTRLTVT.

As to this clonotype: As the CDR3 is not closed by the conserved phenylalanine or tryptophan, this likely results from a read error. This sequence joins TRBV7-2 and TRBJ1-2; D uncertain. The CDR3 has 14 residues. Germline-derived CDR1 and CDR2 are SGHTA and FQGNSA. Trimming left V 3 bases short and J 4 bases short, with 12 bases between. The CDR3 sequence is CASSFTEGSYGYTL. The CDR3 nucleotides are TGTGCCAGCAGCTTCACAGAGGGTTCCTATGGCTACACCCTC.

The table lists this clonotype with many counts. V usage is TRBV7-8 and J usage is TRBJ2-7; 14 positions agree with TRBD2. The V gene end was trimmed by 4 bases and the J gene end by 7 bases; junction bases not matched to a gene: 9. The CDR3 consists of 16 residues. CDR1 SGHVS and CDR2 FQNEAQ come from the germline V gene. CDR3 sequence reads: CASSSMTGLAGEEQYF. Here the CDR3 DNA reads TGTGCCAGCAGCTCAATGACGGGACTAGCGGGAGAAGAGCAGTACTTC.

This clonotype was counted many times. The chain employs TRBV12-3 or TRBV12-4 and TRBJ1-3; TRBD1 is a possible D gene (5 bases). The CDR3 covers 17 residues. Trimming pared 0 bases from V and 0 bases from J, leaving 12 bases between. CDR3 DNA sequence: TGTGCCAGCAGTTTAGCGCATCGAGGGACCTCTGGAAACACCATATATTTT. As protein: CASSLAHRGTSGNTIYF.

The rearrangement links TRBV7-8 to TRBJ2-1; 11 bases fit TRBD1. The V gene end was trimmed by 11 bases and the J gene end by 10 bases; junction bases not matched to a gene: 13. The CDR3 spans 14 residues. The germline CDR1 and CDR2 sequences are SGHVS and FQNEAQ. CDR3 coding DNA: TGTGCCTGCATAAGGGACAGGGGGGCTTGGGAGCAGTTCTTC. This sequence encodes CACIRDRGAWEQFF.

The V gene is TRBV5-1, the J gene TRBJ2-7; D is undetermined. Trimming took 0 bases from V and 5 from J, leaving 9 bases between them. In germline, CDR1 is SGHRS, CDR2 YFSETQ. The CDR3 spans 13 residues. CDR3 sequence (DNA): TGCGCCAGCAGCTTGGGGACGAACAACGAGCAGTACTTC. It yields the protein CASSLGTNNEQYF. The whole variable domain, remainder taken from reference TRBV5-1 and TRBJ2-7, is KAGVTQTPRYLIKTRGQQVTLSCSPISGHRSVSWYQQTPGQGLQFLFEYFSETQRNKGNFPGRFSGRQFSNSRSEMNVSTLELGDSALYLCASSLGTNNEQYFGPGTRLTVT.

The table lists this clonotype with many counts. The rearrangement uses TRBV7-9 and TRBJ2-5, with D maybe TRBD1 (5 bases). V was shortened by 3 bases and J by 3 bases, with 8 bases between the two germline ends. CDR3 size: 13 residues. Per germline, CDR1 SEHNR and CDR2 FQNEAQ (reference sequence). In nucleotides, the CDR3 is TGTGCCAGCAGCTTGGGGCGAAAAGAGACCCAGTACTTC. It yields the protein CASSLGRKETQYF.

The table lists this clonotype with many counts. A single base separates this from a much larger clone, so it may be a read error. The V gene is TRBV20-1, the J gene TRBJ1-5; D remains ambiguous. Germline lookup yields CDR1 DFQATT and CDR2 SNEGSKA (reference sequence). Deletions cut 1 base from V and 4 bases from J, with 17 bases between. This CDR3 is built from 16 residues. The CDR3 DNA sequence: TGCAGTGCTAGAGGGCAGAGTTATAGATCGAATCAGCCCCAGCATTTT. As protein: CSARGQSYRSNQPQHF.

This clonotype was counted at least ten times. The chain links TRBV28 to TRBJ2-7; TRBD1 matches 10 bases. This CDR3 is 15 amino acids long. J gave up 1 base and V 6 bases, and 6 bases lay outside the gene matches. Per the germline V gene, CDR1 is MDHEN and CDR2 is SYDVKM. CDR3 in DNA: TGTGCCAGCAGCTCCAGGGGACAGGGGTCCTACGAGCAGTACTTC. Its translation is CASSSRGQGSYEQYF. Supplemented by reference TRBV28 and TRBJ2-7, the full variable domain reads DVKVTQSSRYLVKRTGEKVFLECVQDMDHENMFWYRQDPGLGLRLIYFSYDVKMKEKGDIPEGYSVSREKKERFSLILESASTNQTSMYLCASSSRGQGSYEQYFGPGTRLTVT.

The chain links TRBV12-3 or TRBV12-4 to TRBJ2-5; 8 bases agree with TRBD1. This CDR3 has 16 residues. Trimming removed 6 bases from V and 1 base from J; junction bases left unmatched: 10. CDR3 sequence: CASSQDRAEIQETQYF. Here the CDR3 DNA reads TGTGCCAGCAGCCAGGACAGGGCCGAAATCCAAGAGACCCAGTACTTC.

The CDR3 region has the DNA TGCGCTAGCGGCCAAGTTGATTTGTTCGTCTACAATGAGCAGTTCTTC. It is translated as CASGQVDLFVYNEQFF. The chain links TRBV4-1 to TRBJ2-1; the D gene is possibly TRBD2 (6 bases). CDR1 MGHRA and CDR2 YSYEKL come from the germline V gene. The CDR3 length is 16 residues.

This clonotype was seen at least ten times. The V and J genes are TRBV7-9 and TRBJ1-2, with 9 bases that match TRBD1. Trimming removed 5 bases from V and 8 bases from J; junction bases left unmatched: 9. Germline values: CDR1 SEHNR, CDR2 FQNEAQ (reference sequence). CDR3 length: 14 amino acids. The CDR3 region has the DNA TGTGCCAGCAGCCAACAAACGACAGGGGGAGGCTACACCTTC. It codes for CASSQQTTGGGYTF.

This clonotype was detected many times. The chain has TRBV24-1 and TRBJ2-6; tentative D call: TRBD2 (6 bases). Per germline, CDR1 KGHDR and CDR2 SFDVKD. V lost 7 bases and J lost 2, with 14 bases in between. This CDR3 comprises 16 residues. CDR3 amino acids: CATSSGVATGANVLTF. DNA for the CDR3: TGTGCCACCAGCTCGGGGGTGGCTACTGGGGCCAACGTCCTGACTTTC.

V usage is TRBV5-6 and J usage is TRBJ1-2, with D hard to call. V lost 0 bases, J lost 3 bases, and 3 bases lay in between. CDR3 length: 12 residues. Germline CDR1 and CDR2: SGHDT and YYEEEE. The CDR3 DNA reads TGTGCCAGCAGCTTGGAGGACTATGGCTACACCTTC. Protein product: CASSLEDYGYTF.

This clonotype was seen ten or more times. A clone one base away is much larger, so this may be a read error. V and J are TRBV6-2 or TRBV6-3 and TRBJ1-4, with TRBD1 matching 7 bases. Germline values: CDR1 MNHEY, CDR2 SVGEGT. This CDR3 spans 14 amino acids. The CDR3 spells CASQTSGTVEKPFF. For the CDR3, the DNA is TGTGCCAGCCAAACAAGCGGGACAGTAGAAAAACCGTTTTTT.

The chain carries TRBV29-1 and TRBJ2-2; 9 bases align to TRBD1. Germline trimming cut 6 bases from V and 0 bases from J; bases unmatched to any gene: 5. This CDR3 spans 15 amino acids. Germline loops: CDR1 SQVTM, CDR2 ANQGSEA. CDR3 nucleotide sequence: TGCAGCGTGACAGGGGGGAACGCGAACACCGGGGAGCTGTTTTTT. This gives the protein CSVTGGNANTGELFF.

CDR3 loop: CSAKPRGTGGQPQHF. The DNA for the CDR3 is TGCAGTGCTAAGCCTCGTGGGACAGGGGGCCAGCCCCAGCATTTT. This chain links TRBV20-1 with TRBJ1-5; TRBD1 matches 12 bases. Germline-derived CDR1 and CDR2 are DFQATT and SNEGSKA (reference sequence). The CDR3 covers 15 residues. Trimming took 4 bases from V and 7 from J; bases not matched to a gene: 8.

This clonotype was picked up many times. The gene calls are TRBV3-1 and TRBJ2-2; TRBD2 matches 9 bases. The germline V gene encodes CDR1 LGHDT and CDR2 YNNKEL (reference sequence). The CDR3 covers 15 residues. J gave up 7 bases and V 2 bases, and 5 bases lay outside the gene matches. The CDR3 nucleotides read TGTGCCAGCAGCCAAAGACTAGCGGAGAGCGGGGAGCTGTTTTTT. Translating gives CASSQRLAESGELFF.

Comments on this clonotype: A read error is possible here, since a much larger clone lies one base away. The V gene is TRBV24-1, the J gene TRBJ2-3; D is perhaps TRBD1 (6 bases). With 4 bases removed from V and 4 bases from J, the gap between germline ends came to 8 bases. The germline CDR1 and CDR2 sequences are KGHDR and SFDVKD. The CDR3 contains 13 residues. The CDR3 region is CATSDRQADTQYF. Written as DNA, the CDR3 is TGTGCCACCAGTGACCGACAGGCAGATACGCAGTATTTT.

As for this clonotype: The DNA is left out, because the CDR3 cannot be placed on it with certainty; the CDR3 is given as TCRdb lists it. The chain employs TRBV28 and TRBJ1-1. The CDR3 extends over 24 residues, inclusive of both ends. Germline CDR1 reads MDHEN; CDR2 reads SYDVKM. CDR3 protein: CASSPGTSETQYFCARTRGTEAFF.

This clonotype has at least ten counts. The rearrangement joins TRBV20-1 to TRBJ2-1; 7 nucleotides align to TRBD2. Looked up from germline, CDR1 is DFQATT and CDR2 is SNEGSKA (reference sequence). CDR3 length equals 14 residues. Unmatched junction bases numbered 4, after V lost 3 bases and J lost 2 bases. The CDR3 nucleotides read TGCAGTGCTAGTGGGGGGGGACCCTACAATGAGCAGTTCTTC. This translates into CSASGGGPYNEQFF.

This clonotype showed up many times. The CDR3 DNA sequence: TGTGCCAGCAGCCCGGAGGGGGGCCCGGGACTGCAGTTCTTC. Translated: CASSPEGGPGLQFF. V is TRBV3-1 and J is TRBJ2-1; D might be TRBD1 or TRBD2, each matching 6 bases. Trimming took 4 bases from V and 12 from J, leaving 19 bases between them. This CDR3 comprises 14 residues. Germline values: CDR1 LGHDT, CDR2 YNNKEL (reference sequence).

This clonotype was counted ten times or more. The gene calls are TRBV28 and TRBJ2-1; D is possibly TRBD1 (6 bases). The CDR3 loop spans 12 amino acids. Trimming shortened V by 6 bases and J by 4 bases, and 7 bases separated the two germline ends. CDR1 and CDR2 from the germline V gene are MDHEN and SYDVKM. This CDR3 reads CASRQGYNEQFF. The DNA of the CDR3 is TGTGCCAGCAGGCAGGGGTACAATGAGCAGTTCTTC.

This clonotype was seen ten or more times. This chain joins TRBV7-7 and TRBJ2-1; D is unresolved. The germline gives CDR1 SSHAT, CDR2 FNYEAQ (reference sequence). V dropped 8 bases and J dropped 9 bases, with 17 bases sitting between them. This CDR3 has 13 amino acids. The DNA for the CDR3 is TGTGCCAGCTCGGCGGCTTATTCTCCTGAGCAGTTCTTC. The encoded protein is CASSAAYSPEQFF.

In regard to this clonotype: One end of the junction fails to match germline, which may point to a read error. The chain employs TRBV20-1 and TRBJ2-1; the match to TRBD2 covers 13 bases. The CDR3 totals 17 residues. Germline loops: CDR1 DFQATT, CDR2 SNEGSKA (reference sequence). DNA for the CDR3: TGCAGTGCTAGAGATATCCGGACTAGCGGGGGTCAGAATGGGCAGTTCTTC. Its protein is CSARDIRTSGGQNGQFF.

This clonotype showed up many times. V and J are TRBV4-1 and TRBJ2-5; D perhaps matches TRBD2 (5 bases). From germline, CDR1 is MGHRA and CDR2 YSYEKL. Trimming pared 1 base from V and 1 base from J, leaving 10 bases between. This CDR3 has 15 amino acids. In nucleotides, the CDR3 is TGCGCCAGCAGCCAAGCTAGCTCACCCCAAGAGACCCAGTACTTC. It translates to CASSQASSPQETQYF.